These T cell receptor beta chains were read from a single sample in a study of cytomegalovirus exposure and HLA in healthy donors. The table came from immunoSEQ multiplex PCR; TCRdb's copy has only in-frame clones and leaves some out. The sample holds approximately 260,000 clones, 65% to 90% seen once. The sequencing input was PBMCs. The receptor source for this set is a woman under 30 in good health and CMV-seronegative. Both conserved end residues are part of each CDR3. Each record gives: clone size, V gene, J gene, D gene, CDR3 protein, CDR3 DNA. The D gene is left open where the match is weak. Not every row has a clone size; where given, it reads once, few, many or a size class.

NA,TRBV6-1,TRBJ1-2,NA,CASSEGHRNYGYTF,TGTGCCAGCAGTGAAGGTCACAGAAACTATGGCTACACCTTC
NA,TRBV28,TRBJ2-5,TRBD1,CASSLGARGRVETQYF,TGTGCCAGCAGTTTGGGGGCCAGGGGGCGCGTAGAGACCCAGTACTTC
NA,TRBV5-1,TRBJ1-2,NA,CASSLGANYGYTF,TGCGCCAGCAGTCTAGGGGCCAACTATGGCTACACCTTC
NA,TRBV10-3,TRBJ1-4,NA,CAISEREGGEKLFF,TGTGCCATCAGTGAAAGGGAGGGGGGTGAAAAACTGTTTTTT
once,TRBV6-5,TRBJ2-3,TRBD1,CASSRGQGGTDTQYF,TGTGCCAGCAGCCGGGGACAGGGAGGCACAGATACGCAGTATTTT
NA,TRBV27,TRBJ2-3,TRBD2,CASSLEWLERGPTDTQYF,TGTGCCAGCAGTTTAGAATGGCTTGAGCGGGGTCCTACAGATACGCAGTATTTT
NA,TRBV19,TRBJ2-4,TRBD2,CASRLVPGLAGESIQYF,TGTGCCAGTAGATTGGTCCCGGGACTAGCGGGAGAGAGCATTCAGTACTTC
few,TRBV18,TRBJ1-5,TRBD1,CASSPDREGQPQHF,TGTGCCAGCTCACCAGACAGGGAAGGGCAGCCCCAGCATTTT
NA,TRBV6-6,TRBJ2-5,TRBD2,CASKLAGGETQYF,TGTGCCAGCAAGCTAGCGGGAGGAGAGACCCAGTACTTC
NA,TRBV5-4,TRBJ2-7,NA,CASSVDGYEQYF,TGTGCCAGCAGTGTAGACGGGTACGAGCAGTACTTC
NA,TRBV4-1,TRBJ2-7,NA,CASSQTGTYEQYF,TGCGCCAGCAGCCAAACGGGTACCTACGAGCAGTACTTC
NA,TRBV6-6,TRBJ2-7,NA,CASSLLTYYEQYF,TGTGCCAGCAGTCTGCTAACGTATTACGAGCAGTACTTC
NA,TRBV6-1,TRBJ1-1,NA,CASSEYGGARGTEAFF,TGTGCCAGCAGTGAATATGGGGGGGCACGAGGCACTGAAGCTTTCTTT
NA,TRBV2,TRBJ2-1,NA,CASSRAGASYNEQFF,TGTGCCAGCAGCCGGGCAGGGGCCTCCTACAATGAGCAGTTCTTC
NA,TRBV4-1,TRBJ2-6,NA,CASSQQVRRTFSGANVLTF,TGCGCCAGCAGCCAACAGGTAAGGAGGACGTTCTCTGGGGCCAACGTCCTGACTTTC
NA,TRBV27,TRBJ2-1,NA,CASSFEGGEQFF,TGTGCCAGCAGTTTTGAGGGCGGTGAGCAGTTCTTC
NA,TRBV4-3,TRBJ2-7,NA,CASSQDVQGWYEQYF,TGCGCCAGCAGCCAAGATGTCCAGGGTTGGTACGAGCAGTACTTC
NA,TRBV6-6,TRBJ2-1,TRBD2,CASSYSAGERNEQFF,TGTGCCAGCAGTTACTCAGCGGGAGAGCGTAATGAGCAGTTCTTC
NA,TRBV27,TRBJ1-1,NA,CASSLVAGAEAFF,TGTGCCAGCAGTTTAGTGGCAGGGGCCGAAGCTTTCTTT
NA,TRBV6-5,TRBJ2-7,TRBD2,CASRGTSASSYEQYF,TGTGCCAGCAGAGGGACTAGCGCCAGCTCCTACGAGCAGTACTTC
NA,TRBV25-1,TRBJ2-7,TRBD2,CASSDPGREAGNRQYF,TGTGCCAGCAGTGACCCTGGGCGGGAGGCCGGTAATAGGCAGTACTTC
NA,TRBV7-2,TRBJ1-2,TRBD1,CASSPRRLQGNYGYTF,TGTGCCAGCAGCCCTAGGCGCCTACAGGGGAACTATGGCTACACCTTC